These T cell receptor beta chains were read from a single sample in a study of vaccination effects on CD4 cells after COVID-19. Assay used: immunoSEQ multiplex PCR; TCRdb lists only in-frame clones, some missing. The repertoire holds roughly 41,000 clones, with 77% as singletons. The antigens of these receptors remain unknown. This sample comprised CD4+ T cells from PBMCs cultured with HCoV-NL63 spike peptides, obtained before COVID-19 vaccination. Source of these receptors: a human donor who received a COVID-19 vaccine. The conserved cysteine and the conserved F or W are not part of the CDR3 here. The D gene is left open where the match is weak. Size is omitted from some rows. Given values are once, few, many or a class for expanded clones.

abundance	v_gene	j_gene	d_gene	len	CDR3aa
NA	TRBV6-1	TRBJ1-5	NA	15	ASSEENRAPYNQPQH
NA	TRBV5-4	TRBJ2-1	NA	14	ASSPGGQSSYNEQF
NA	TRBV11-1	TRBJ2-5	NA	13	ASSPREGGRGTQY
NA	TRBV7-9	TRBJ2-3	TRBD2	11	ACSGGISDTQY
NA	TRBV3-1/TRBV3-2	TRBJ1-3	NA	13	ASSPRGDSGNTIY
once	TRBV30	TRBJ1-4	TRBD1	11	AWTTGGREKLF
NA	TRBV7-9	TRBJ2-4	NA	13	ASSLETGAKNIQY
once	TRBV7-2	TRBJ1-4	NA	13	ASSLGPGLFEKLF
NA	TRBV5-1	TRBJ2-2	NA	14	ASSPPGRANTGELF
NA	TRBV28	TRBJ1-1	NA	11	ASKRTVNTEAF
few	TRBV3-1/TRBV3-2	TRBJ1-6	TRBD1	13	ASSPPTGVNSPLH
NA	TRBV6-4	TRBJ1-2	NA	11	ASSESFGYGYT